This TCR beta chain is from a study of blood T cells in healthy people across ages. General study findings and limits: Diversity of TCR beta per million T cells declined in a roughly linear way with age.

Those donating, healthy Caucasian individuals from Russia, were aged roughly 6 to 100. Every sample yielded at least 7 million isolated PBMCs. A J-beta primer mix and a sample-barcoded 5' primer were used in a second PCR of roughly 6 to 12 cycles. The template-switch adaptor, which had 12 random nucleotides, put a tag on each cDNA molecule. TCRdb reanalysed the 5' RACE reads using MiXCR and keeps one entry per CDR3 protein. The sample comprises about 1.1 million distinct CDR3 sequences, under 40% of which are singletons, and roughly 14% rests with the top ten. This clonotype came up a few times. Its antigen is not identified. Germline V gives CDR1 LGHDT, CDR2 YNNKEL (reference sequence). The CDR3 loop spans 17 amino acids. Between the trimmed V and J ends, which lost 1 base and 0 bases, there was a span of 14 bases.

The receptor's source is a man aged 18 to 29 in good health. The specimen sequenced was blood. The chain is built from TRBV3-1 and TRBJ2-3, with D perhaps TRBD2 (6 bases). CDR3 protein: CASSQALPGLSTDTQYF. The CDR3 region has the DNA TGTGCCAGCAGCCAAGCTCTACCGGGACTTAGCACAGATACGCAGTATTTT.